The 26 T cell receptor beta chains given below trace back to one sample, sequenced in a study of breast tumors, draining lymph nodes, adjacent tissues. Axillary draining lymph nodes of breast cancer patients supplied the node samples. One entry per CDR3 protein results from TCRdb running MiXCR on the multiplex PCR reads. In the table there are roughly 110,000 distinct CDR3 sequences, less than 40% of which are singletons. The sequencing input was axillary lymph node tissue. The receptor set was obtained from a female donor with breast cancer. Some clones in this sample may be carry-over from other donors' samples.

Comments on this clonotype: One end of the junction is discordant with germline, which a read error may explain. The chain combines TRBV7-8 with TRBJ2-3; TRBD2 matches 11 bases. The CDR3 contains 13 residues. Germline V lookup: CDR1 SGHVS, CDR2 FQNEAQ. The CDR3 nucleotides are TGTGCCAGCAGCGGAAGACTAGCGGGGTCAATGGATTTT. This sequence encodes CASSGRLAGSMDF.

Comment on this clonotype: This may come from a read error, since a much larger clone is one base off. The gene calls are TRBV6-5 and TRBJ1-3; D call uncertain. There are 14 residues in the CDR3. V lost 7 bases and J 0 bases, leaving 10 bases between the germline ends. Germline V gene lookup returns CDR1 MNHEY and CDR2 SVGAGI. CDR3 DNA sequence: TGTGCCAGCACCCCTTTATACTCTGGAAACACCATATATTTT. Translating it yields CASTPLYSGNTIYF.

This clonotype was seen many times. An end of the junction differs from the germline gene, which may be a read error. The chain employs TRBV3-1 and TRBJ2-7, with D unresolved. The CDR3 has 8 residues. CDR1 LGHDT and CDR2 YNNKEL come from the germline V gene (reference sequence). This CDR3 reads CASSQCHF. CDR3 DNA sequence: TGTGCCAGCAGCCAATGCCACTTC.

V gene TRBV5-5 combines with J gene TRBJ2-3; D might be TRBD1 or TRBD2, each matching 5 bases. Trimming cost V 3 bases and J 9 bases, with 11 bases left between them. The CDR3 contains 12 residues. The germline gives CDR1 SGHKS, CDR2 YYEKEE (reference sequence). CDR3 coding DNA: TGTGCCAGCAGCTGGGACCTCGCCACGCAGTATTTT. Its protein is CASSWDLATQYF.

For this clonotype: A read error may explain this, as a much larger clone is one base away. The chain carries TRBV7-2 and TRBJ1-4; D gene ambiguous. The germline V gene has CDR1 SGHTA and CDR2 FQGNSA. The V and J ends lost 3 bases and 0 bases respectively, with 14 bases between them. The CDR3 totals 17 residues. CDR3 sequence: CASSFRMGRATNEKLFF. CDR3 coding DNA: TGTGCCAGCAGCTTTAGGATGGGCAGAGCAACTAATGAAAAACTGTTTTTT.

On this clonotype itself: The conserved final phenylalanine or tryptophan is absent from the CDR3, which likely points to a read error. The DNA is left out, because the CDR3 cannot be placed on it with certainty; the CDR3 is given as TCRdb lists it. The CDR3 loop reads CSATQGHV. The genes are TRBV20-1 and TRBJ1-5; the table's D call, TRBD1, was not checked against the DNA. Termini included, the CDR3 measures 8 amino acids. From germline, CDR1 is DFQATT and CDR2 SNEGSKA (reference sequence).

In its sample, this clonotype was seen many times. The chain employs TRBV3-1 and TRBJ2-7, with TRBD1 matching 7 bases. Germline loops: CDR1 LGHDT, CDR2 YNNKEL (reference sequence). CDR3 length equals 13 residues. With 6 bases clipped from V and 2 bases from J, the junction kept 4 bases outside the gene matches. The CDR3 sequence is CASSRDSAYEQYF. CDR3 DNA sequence: TGTGCCAGCAGTCGGGACAGCGCCTACGAGCAGTACTTC.

This clonotype was observed many times. The chain couples TRBV28 to TRBJ2-7; 11 bases are shared with TRBD2. In germline, CDR1 is MDHEN, CDR2 SYDVKM. Trimming at V came to 7 bases and at J to 7 bases, leaving 15 bases not matched to a gene. The CDR3 covers 16 residues. The CDR3 here is CASIGTSGVRRREQYF. The CDR3 nucleotides are TGTGCCAGCATCGGGACTAGCGGAGTCCGACGTCGGGAGCAGTACTTC.

This clonotype has ten or more counts. The gene calls are TRBV19 and TRBJ2-1; D ambiguous. The CDR3 consists of 11 residues. Looked up from germline, CDR1 is LNHDA and CDR2 is SQIVND (reference sequence). Deletions cut 2 bases from V and 8 bases from J, with 4 bases between. This CDR3 is CASSISYEQFF. DNA of the CDR3: TGTGCCAGTAGTATATCTTATGAGCAGTTCTTC. The full variable domain, completed using reference TRBV19 and TRBJ2-1, is DGGITQSPKYLFRKEGQNVTLSCEQNLNHDAMYWYRQDPGQGLRLIYYSQIVNDFQKGDIAEGYSVSREKKESFPLTVTSAQKNPTAFYLCASSISYEQFFGPGTRLTVL.

Note on this clonotype: A much larger clone differs by one base, so this may be a read error. The chain uses TRBV28 and TRBJ1-5; D remains unclear. The V gene lost 5 bases and the J gene lost 5 bases, with 10 bases spanning the gap. The CDR3 covers 13 residues. From germline, CDR1 is MDHEN and CDR2 SYDVKM. CDR3 amino acids: CASSRMADQPQHF. The CDR3 DNA follows: TGTGCCAGCAGTAGAATGGCGGATCAGCCCCAGCATTTT.

This clonotype was found once. The V call is TRBV6-6, the J call TRBJ2-2, with a tentative D call TRBD1 (5 bases). The CDR3 consists of 13 residues. Germline loops: CDR1 MNHNY, CDR2 SVGAGI (reference sequence). The V end was cut by 7 bases, the J end by 6 bases, with 12 bases between. This chain's CDR3 is CASIDRPAGELFF. CDR3 sequence (DNA): TGTGCCAGCATCGACAGACCCGCCGGGGAGCTGTTTTTT.

J is TRBJ2-1 and V is TRBV5-1; TRBD2 matches at 11 bases. There are 17 residues in the CDR3. The germline V gene has CDR1 SGHRS and CDR2 YFSETQ. Trimming removed 3 bases from V and 2 bases from J; junction bases left unmatched: 7. Here the CDR3 DNA reads TGCGCCAGCAGCTCCGAACTAGCGGGAGATCCCTACAATGAGCAGTTCTTC. Its protein product is CASSSELAGDPYNEQFF.

This clonotype has ten or more counts. DNA for the CDR3: TGTGCCTGGAGTGTACTGGGGCGGGATTTGAGGGAGACCCAGTACTTC. It yields the protein CAWSVLGRDLRETQYF. The V gene is TRBV30, the J gene TRBJ2-5, with D tentatively TRBD2 (6 bases). The CDR3 runs 16 residues. CDR1 is GTSNPN and CDR2 is SVGIG in the germline V gene (reference sequence). Trimming cost V 0 bases and J 5 bases, with 19 bases left between them.

As concerns this clonotype: Mismatch with germline at one junction end may stem from a read error. The V call is TRBV5-1, the J call TRBJ1-6; D is undetermined. CDR1 SGHRS and CDR2 YFSETQ come from the germline V gene. This CDR3 has 16 residues. The CDR3 is CASSNSGKSYNSPLHF. CDR3 nucleotides: TGCGCCAGCAGCAATAGCGGGAAGTCCTACAATTCACCCCTCCACTTT.

This clonotype showed up many times. A much larger clone differs by one base, so this may be a read error. Lacking the conserved final phenylalanine or tryptophan, this CDR3 likely reflects a read error. Because the CDR3's place on the DNA is in doubt, the DNA is left out and the CDR3 is given as listed by TCRdb. The chain recombines TRBV20-1 with TRBJ2-1. Both ends counted, the CDR3 spans 10 residues. Germline CDR1 reads DFQATT; CDR2 reads SNEGSKA (reference sequence). The CDR3 is CSADEYREFS.

With respect to this clonotype: Being one base from a much bigger clone, this may be a read error. J is TRBJ2-7 and V is TRBV20-1, with TRBD1 matching 8 bases. The CDR3 totals 11 residues. Germline CDR1 reads DFQATT; CDR2 reads SNEGSKA (reference sequence). CDR3 nucleotides: TGCAGTGCTCAGGACAGGGACGAGCGGTCCTTC. Amino acids: CSAQDRDERSF.

There are many counts of this clonotype. A read error is possible here, since a much larger clone lies one base away. This chain joins TRBV29-1 and TRBJ2-3, with D perhaps TRBD2 (7 bases). The V and J ends lost 1 base and 4 bases respectively, with 9 bases between them. The V gene's germline CDR1 is SQVTM and CDR2 ANQGSEA. The length of the CDR3 is 13 residues. The CDR3 DNA reads TGCAGCGTTGAAGTAGGGGGGGCAGATACGCAGTATTTT. It codes for CSVEVGGADTQYF.

The chain carries TRBV20-1 and TRBJ2-3; 12 bases line up with TRBD2. The length of the CDR3 is 15 residues. Germline CDR1 and CDR2: DFQATT and SNEGSKA (reference sequence). With 3 bases clipped from V and 2 bases from J, the junction kept 3 bases outside the gene matches. The CDR3 spells CSASGLAGTTDTQYF. The CDR3 DNA sequence: TGCAGTGCTAGTGGACTAGCGGGGACCACAGATACGCAGTATTTT.

The CDR3 region has the DNA TGTGCCAGCAGCACGACAGTCAACACCGGGGAGCTGTTTTTT. Encoded protein: CASSTTVNTGELFF. The chain joins TRBV5-6 to TRBJ2-2; TRBD1 might be the D (5 bases). V was cut by 4 bases and J by 2 bases, with 9 bases left in between. The CDR3 extends over 14 amino acids. Germline CDR1 is SGHDT and CDR2 is YYEEEE. The complete variable domain, with remaining parts taken from reference TRBV5-6 and TRBJ2-2, reads DAGVTQSPTHLIKTRGQQVTLRCSPKSGHDTVSWYQQALGQGPQFIFQYYEEEERQRGNFPDRFSGHQFPNYSSELNVNALLLGDSALYLCASSTTVNTGELFFGEGSRLTVL.

The rearrangement links TRBV6-1 to TRBJ1-1, with a possible D match to TRBD1 (5 bases). Germline lookup yields CDR1 MNHNS and CDR2 SASEGT. V lost 5 bases and J 0 bases, leaving 25 bases between the germline ends. This CDR3 region has 19 residues. CDR3 region: CASSYSQPFVQTVNTEAFF. In DNA, the CDR3 is TGTGCCAGCAGTTACTCACAACCCTTTGTCCAGACAGTGAACACTGAAGCTTTCTTT.

This clonotype was counted at least ten times. The chain has TRBV6-1 and TRBJ2-3; a weak D match, TRBD1 (6 bases). The germline V gene encodes CDR1 MNHNS and CDR2 SASEGT. This CDR3 region has 16 residues. Trimming stripped 1 base from V and 2 bases from J, with 13 bases between. This CDR3 reads CASSEDDRFITDTQYF. The CDR3 nucleotides are TGTGCCAGCAGTGAAGATGACAGGTTCATCACAGATACGCAGTATTTT.

This clonotype was counted at least ten times. The chain couples TRBV7-8 to TRBJ1-2, with TRBD1 matching over 9 bases. Trimming at V came to 1 base and at J to 8 bases, leaving 11 bases not matched to a gene. The CDR3 has 16 amino acids. Germline V gene sequence: CDR1 SGHVS, CDR2 FQNEAQ. The CDR3 here is CASSLVGDRDLQGYTF. DNA of the CDR3: TGTGCCAGCAGCTTAGTTGGGGACAGGGATCTGCAAGGCTACACCTTC.

The chain employs TRBV9 and TRBJ2-3; 9 nucleotides agree with TRBD2. Trimming at V came to 7 bases and at J to 2 bases, leaving 17 bases not matched to a gene. The CDR3 is 18 amino acids. Looked up from germline, CDR1 is SGDLS and CDR2 is YYNGEE. The CDR3 protein is CASLAGQTGGSPTDTQYF. The CDR3 DNA reads TGTGCCAGCCTAGCGGGACAGACGGGCGGGAGCCCCACAGATACGCAGTATTTT.

In its sample, this clonotype was seen many times. The V gene is TRBV20-1, the J gene TRBJ2-3; 8 bases are a match to TRBD1. This CDR3 spans 14 amino acids. V lost 3 bases, J lost 3 bases, and 5 bases stayed unmatched. CDR1 and CDR2 (germline): DFQATT, SNEGSKA (reference sequence). The CDR3 region has the DNA TGCAGTGCTAGGCCAGGGGGCATGACAGATACGCAGTATTTT. It is translated as CSARPGGMTDTQYF.

This clonotype showed up many times. The chain employs TRBV6-6 and TRBJ1-4; perhaps TRBD1 as D (5 bases). V was pared by 1 base and J by 6 bases, with 9 bases between. This CDR3 has 14 amino acids. CDR1 is MNHNY and CDR2 is SVGAGI in the germline V gene (reference sequence). CDR3 DNA: TGTGCCAGCAGTTACTGGGAGACAGATGAAAAACTGTTTTTT. It is translated as CASSYWETDEKLFF.

In its sample, this clonotype was seen many times. The chain uses TRBV25-1 and TRBJ1-2, with D uncertain. V was clipped by 6 bases and J by 2 bases, with 13 bases between them. The CDR3 loop spans 14 amino acids. Germline V gene data show CDR1 as MGHDK and CDR2 as SYGVNS. CDR3 DNA: TGTGCCAGCAGGGCTAACAGCCCCAACTATGGCTACACCTTC. Translating it yields CASRANSPNYGYTF.